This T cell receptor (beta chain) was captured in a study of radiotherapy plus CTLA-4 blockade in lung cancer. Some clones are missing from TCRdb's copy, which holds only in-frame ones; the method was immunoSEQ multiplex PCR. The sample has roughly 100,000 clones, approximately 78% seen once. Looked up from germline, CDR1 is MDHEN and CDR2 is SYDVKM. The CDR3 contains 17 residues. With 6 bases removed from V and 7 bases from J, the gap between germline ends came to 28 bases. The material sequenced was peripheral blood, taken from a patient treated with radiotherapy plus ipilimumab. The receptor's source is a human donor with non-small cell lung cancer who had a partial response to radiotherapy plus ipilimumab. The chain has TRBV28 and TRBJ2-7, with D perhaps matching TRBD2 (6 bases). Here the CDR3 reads CASRTVTPREERNEQYF. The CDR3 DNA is TGTGCCAGCAGAACCGTAACCCCCAGGGAGGAGCGGAATGAGCAGTACTTC.